This passage covers 2 T cell receptor beta chains from one sample sequenced in a study of blood T cell repertoires in COVID-19. Repertoires were generated with immunoSEQ multiplex PCR, while TCRdb's copy carries only in-frame clones and drops some. Found here are 95,000 to 150,000 clones, around 89% of them singletons; the top ten hold approximately 1.4%. Specimen: peripheral blood. These receptors all stem from a human donor in a cohort sampled during active COVID-19.

The genes are TRBV3-1 (or the pseudogene TRBV3-2) and TRBJ2-2; tentative D call: TRBD1 (5 bases). With 2 bases removed from V and 5 bases from J, the gap between germline ends came to 9 bases. CDR1 LGHDT and CDR2 YNNKEL come from the germline V gene (reference sequence). This CDR3 is built from 14 residues. CDR3 nucleotide sequence: TGTGCCAGCAGCCAAACGTCAGGGACCGGGGAGCTGTTTTTT. As protein: CASSQTSGTGELFF.

The chain uses TRBV27 and TRBJ1-2, with D possibly TRBD1 on 5 matching bases. V lost 4 bases, J lost 6 bases, and 18 bases lay in between. CDR1 and CDR2 from the germline V gene are MNHEY and SMNVEV (reference sequence). CDR3 size: 15 residues. CDR3 bases: TGTGCCAGCAGTTCTGTGGGTGGGGCCGGTCATGGCTACACCTTC. Its protein product is CASSSVGGAGHGYTF.